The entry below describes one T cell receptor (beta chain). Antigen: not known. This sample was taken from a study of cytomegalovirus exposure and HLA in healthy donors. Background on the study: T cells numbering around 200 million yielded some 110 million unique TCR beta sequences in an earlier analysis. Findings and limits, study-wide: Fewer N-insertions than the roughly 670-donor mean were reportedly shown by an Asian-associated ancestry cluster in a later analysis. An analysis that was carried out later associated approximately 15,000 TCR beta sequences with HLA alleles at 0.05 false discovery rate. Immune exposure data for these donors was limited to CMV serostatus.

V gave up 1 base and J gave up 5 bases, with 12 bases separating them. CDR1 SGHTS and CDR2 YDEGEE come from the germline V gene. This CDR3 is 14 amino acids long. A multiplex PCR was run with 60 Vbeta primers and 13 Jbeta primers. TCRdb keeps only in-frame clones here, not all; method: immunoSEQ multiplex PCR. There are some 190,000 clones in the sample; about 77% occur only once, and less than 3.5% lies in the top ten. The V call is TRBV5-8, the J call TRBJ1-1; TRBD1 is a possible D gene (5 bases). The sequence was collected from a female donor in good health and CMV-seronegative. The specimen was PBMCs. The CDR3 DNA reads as TGTGCCAGCAGCTTGTCTCCAGGGAGGACTGAAGCTTTCTTT. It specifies CASSLSPGRTEAFF.